The TCR beta chain under discussion was sequenced for a study of blood T cells in healthy people across ages. Study results and limitations: Versus aged donors, long-lived donors had higher diversity and more naive CD4+ cells. Donor CMV status, an unknown factor, possibly confounded changes in expanded clonotypes.

There are 19 residues in the CDR3. V was cut by 6 bases and J by 6 bases, with 31 bases left in between. Germline V gene data show CDR1 as MNHNS and CDR2 as SASEGT. This clonotype has just one count. The target antigen is unknown. The use of a sample-barcoded 5' primer and a J-beta primer mix characterized a second PCR of roughly 6 to 11 cycles. One entry per CDR3 protein results from TCRdb running MiXCR on the 5' RACE reads. The sample consists of 2 million or so distinct CDR3 sequences, about 50% of them appearing once. The V gene is TRBV6-1, the J gene TRBJ2-3; D tentatively fits TRBD1 or TRBD2 (5 bases each). The source material was blood. The sequence derives from a middle-aged woman in good health. The CDR3 DNA follows: TGTGCCAGCAGCCTAGGAGGTGTCGGTGGGGCCCCGCTGGGGGATACGCAGTATTTT. Residues: CASSLGGVGGAPLGDTQYF.